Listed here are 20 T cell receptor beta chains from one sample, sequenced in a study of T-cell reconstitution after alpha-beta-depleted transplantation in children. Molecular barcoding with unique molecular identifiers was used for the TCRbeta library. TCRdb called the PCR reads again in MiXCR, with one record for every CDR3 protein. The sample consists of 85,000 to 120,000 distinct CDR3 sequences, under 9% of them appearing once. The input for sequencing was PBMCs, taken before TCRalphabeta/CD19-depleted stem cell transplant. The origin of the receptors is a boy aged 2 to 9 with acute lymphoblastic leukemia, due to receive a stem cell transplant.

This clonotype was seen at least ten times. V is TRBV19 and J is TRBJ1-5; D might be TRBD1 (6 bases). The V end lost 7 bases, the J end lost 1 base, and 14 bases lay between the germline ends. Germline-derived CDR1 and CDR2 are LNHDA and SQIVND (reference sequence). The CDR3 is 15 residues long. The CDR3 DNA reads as TGTGCCAGTATAAACTCAGGGGAAAGCAATCAGCCCCAGCATTTT. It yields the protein CASINSGESNQPQHF.

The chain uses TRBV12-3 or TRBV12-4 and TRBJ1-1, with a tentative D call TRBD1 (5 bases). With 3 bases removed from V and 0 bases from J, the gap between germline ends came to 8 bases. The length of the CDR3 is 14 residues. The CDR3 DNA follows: TGTGCCAGCAGTTTTGGGGGATTGAACACTGAAGCTTTCTTT. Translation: CASSFGGLNTEAFF.

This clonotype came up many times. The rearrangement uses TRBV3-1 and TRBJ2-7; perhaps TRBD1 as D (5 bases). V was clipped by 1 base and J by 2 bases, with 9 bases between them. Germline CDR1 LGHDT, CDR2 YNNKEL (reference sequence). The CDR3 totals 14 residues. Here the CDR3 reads CASSQGTFAYEQYF. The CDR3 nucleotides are TGTGCCAGCAGCCAAGGGACATTCGCCTACGAGCAGTACTTC.

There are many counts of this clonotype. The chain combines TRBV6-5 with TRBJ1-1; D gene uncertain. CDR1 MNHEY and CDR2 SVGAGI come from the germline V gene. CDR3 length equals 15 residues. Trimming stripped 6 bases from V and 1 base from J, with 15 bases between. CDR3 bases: TGTGCCAGCAGCCCCCTGGGAACGGCGAACACTGAAGCTTTCTTT. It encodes CASSPLGTANTEAFF.

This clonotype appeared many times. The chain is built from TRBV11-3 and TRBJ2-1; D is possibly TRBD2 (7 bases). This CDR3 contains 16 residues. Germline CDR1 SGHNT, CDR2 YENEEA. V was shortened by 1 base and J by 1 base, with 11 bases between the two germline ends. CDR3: CASSLGRGLSYNEQFF. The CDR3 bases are TGTGCCAGCAGCTTAGGGCGGGGGCTATCCTACAATGAGCAGTTCTTC.

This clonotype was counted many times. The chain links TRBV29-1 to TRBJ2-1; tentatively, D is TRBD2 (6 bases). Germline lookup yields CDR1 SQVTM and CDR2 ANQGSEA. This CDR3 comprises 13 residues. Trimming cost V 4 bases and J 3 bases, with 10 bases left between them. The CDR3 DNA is TGCAGCGTTGGGGGACTTAACTACAATGAGCAGTTCTTC. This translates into CSVGGLNYNEQFF.

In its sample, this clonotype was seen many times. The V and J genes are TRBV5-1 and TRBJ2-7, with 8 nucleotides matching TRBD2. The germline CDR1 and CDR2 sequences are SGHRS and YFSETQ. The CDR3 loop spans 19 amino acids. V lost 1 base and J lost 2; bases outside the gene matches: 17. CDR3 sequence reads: CASSLSNIEPRGAAYEQYF. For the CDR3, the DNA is TGCGCCAGCAGCTTGTCGAACATAGAGCCGCGGGGGGCCGCCTACGAGCAGTACTTC.

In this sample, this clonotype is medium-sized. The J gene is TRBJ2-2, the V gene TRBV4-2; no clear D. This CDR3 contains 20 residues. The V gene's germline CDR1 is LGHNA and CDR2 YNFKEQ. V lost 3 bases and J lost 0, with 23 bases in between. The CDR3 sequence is CASSHSYSAAPTSNTGELFF. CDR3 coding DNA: TGTGCCAGCAGCCATTCCTACTCTGCGGCCCCAACCTCGAACACCGGGGAGCTGTTTTTT.

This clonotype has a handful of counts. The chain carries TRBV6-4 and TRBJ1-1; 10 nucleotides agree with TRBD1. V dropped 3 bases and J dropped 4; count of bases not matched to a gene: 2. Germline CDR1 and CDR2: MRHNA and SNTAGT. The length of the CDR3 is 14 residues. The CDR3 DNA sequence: TGTGCCAGCAGTGAAAGGACAGGGGGCACTGAAGCTTTCTTT. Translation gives CASSERTGGTEAFF.

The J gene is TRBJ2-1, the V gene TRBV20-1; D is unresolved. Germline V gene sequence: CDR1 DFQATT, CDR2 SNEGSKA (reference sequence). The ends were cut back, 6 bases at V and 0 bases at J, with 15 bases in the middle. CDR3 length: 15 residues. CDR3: CSAAPHVSSYNEQFF. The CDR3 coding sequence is TGCAGTGCAGCCCCCCACGTTAGCTCCTACAATGAGCAGTTCTTC.

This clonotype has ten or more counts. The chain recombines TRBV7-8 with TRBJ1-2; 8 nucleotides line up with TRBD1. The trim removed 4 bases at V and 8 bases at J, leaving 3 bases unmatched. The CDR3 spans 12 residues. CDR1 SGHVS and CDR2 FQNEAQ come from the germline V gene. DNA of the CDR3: TGTGCCAGCAGCTCCGGACAGGGAGGCTACACCTTC. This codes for CASSSGQGGYTF.

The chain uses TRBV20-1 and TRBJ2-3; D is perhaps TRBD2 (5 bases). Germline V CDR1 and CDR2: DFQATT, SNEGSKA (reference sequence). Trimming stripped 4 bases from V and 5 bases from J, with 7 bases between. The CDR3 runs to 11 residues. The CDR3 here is CSAKLGDTQYF. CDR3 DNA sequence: TGCAGTGCTAAACTAGGAGATACGCAGTATTTT.

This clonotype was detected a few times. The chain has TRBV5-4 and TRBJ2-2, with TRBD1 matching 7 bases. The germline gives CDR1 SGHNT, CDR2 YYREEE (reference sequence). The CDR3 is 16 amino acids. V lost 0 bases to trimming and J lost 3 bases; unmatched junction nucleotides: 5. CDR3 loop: CASSLAPQGHTGELFF. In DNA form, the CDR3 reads TGTGCCAGCAGCTTGGCCCCACAGGGGCACACCGGGGAGCTGTTTTTT.

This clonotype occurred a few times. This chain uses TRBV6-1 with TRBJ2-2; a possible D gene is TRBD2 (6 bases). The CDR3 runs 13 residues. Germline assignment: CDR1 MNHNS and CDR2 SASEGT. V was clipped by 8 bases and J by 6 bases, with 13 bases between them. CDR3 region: CASGGTASGELFF. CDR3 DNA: TGTGCCAGCGGGGGGACGGCCTCCGGGGAGCTGTTTTTT.

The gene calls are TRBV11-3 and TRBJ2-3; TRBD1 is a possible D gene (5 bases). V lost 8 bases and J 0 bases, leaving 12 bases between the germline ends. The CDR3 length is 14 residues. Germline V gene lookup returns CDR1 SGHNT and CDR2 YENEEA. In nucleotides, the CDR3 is TGTGCCAGCGCCCAGGGCCGGAGCACAGATACGCAGTATTTT. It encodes CASAQGRSTDTQYF.

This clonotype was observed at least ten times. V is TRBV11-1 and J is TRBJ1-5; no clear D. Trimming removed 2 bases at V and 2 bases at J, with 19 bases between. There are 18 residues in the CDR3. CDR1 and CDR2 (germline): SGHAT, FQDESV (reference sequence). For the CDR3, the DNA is TGTGCCAGCAGCTTAAAGCCGCTAAGGATTGAACGCAATCAGCCCCAGCATTTT. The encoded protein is CASSLKPLRIERNQPQHF.

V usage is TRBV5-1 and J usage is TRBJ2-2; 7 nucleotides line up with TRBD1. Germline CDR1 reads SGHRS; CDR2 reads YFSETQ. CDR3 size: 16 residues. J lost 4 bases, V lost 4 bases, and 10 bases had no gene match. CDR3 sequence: CASSPLTGTSTGELFF. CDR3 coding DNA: TGCGCCAGCAGCCCCTTGACAGGGACGAGCACCGGGGAGCTGTTTTTT. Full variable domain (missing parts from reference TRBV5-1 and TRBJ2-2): KAGVTQTPRYLIKTRGQQVTLSCSPISGHRSVSWYQQTPGQGLQFLFEYFSETQRNKGNFPGRFSGRQFSNSRSEMNVSTLELGDSALYLCASSPLTGTSTGELFFGEGSRLTVL.

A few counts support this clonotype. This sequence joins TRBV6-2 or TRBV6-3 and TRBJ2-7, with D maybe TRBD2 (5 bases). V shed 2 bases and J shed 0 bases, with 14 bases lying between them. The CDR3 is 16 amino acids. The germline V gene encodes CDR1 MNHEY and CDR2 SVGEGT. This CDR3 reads CASSYMDSGFSYEQYF. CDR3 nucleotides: TGTGCCAGCAGTTACATGGACTCAGGATTCTCCTACGAGCAGTACTTC.

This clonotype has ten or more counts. The CDR3 is CSVEQGGVYGYTF. The CDR3 DNA is TGCAGCGTTGAGCAGGGGGGCGTCTATGGCTACACCTTC. The chain employs TRBV29-1 and TRBJ1-2, with 7 bases that match TRBD1. Germline loops: CDR1 SQVTM, CDR2 ANQGSEA. The CDR3 is 13 residues long. The V gene end was trimmed by 3 bases and the J gene end by 4 bases; junction bases not matched to a gene: 5.

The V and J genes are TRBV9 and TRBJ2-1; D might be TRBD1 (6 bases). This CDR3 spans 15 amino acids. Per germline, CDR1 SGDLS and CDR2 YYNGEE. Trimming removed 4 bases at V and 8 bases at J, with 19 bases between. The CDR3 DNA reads TGTGCCAGCAGCCACGACAGGCCCTGGGGCGATGAGCAGTTCTTC. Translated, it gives CASSHDRPWGDEQFF.